One sample yielded the 6 T cell receptor beta chains listed below, sequenced in a study of blood T cell repertoires in COVID-19. Assay used: immunoSEQ multiplex PCR; TCRdb lists only in-frame clones, some missing. This sample has fewer than 60,000 clones; approximately 75% occur once, and the top ten carry over 25%. Sequencing was performed on peripheral blood. These receptors all stem from a man aged 55 to 70 with COVID-19, enrolled during active disease.

The chain employs TRBV7-9 and TRBJ2-1; 10 nucleotides agree with TRBD2. The CDR3 sequence is 17 residues long. After removal of 4 bases from V and 5 bases from J, the junction contained 11 bases not matched to a gene. In germline, CDR1 is SEHNR, CDR2 FQNEAQ (reference sequence). Written as DNA, the CDR3 is TGTGCCAGCAGCTCCCAGTGGACTAGCGGAAAAAACAATGAGCAGTTCTTC. This translates into CASSSQWTSGKNNEQFF.

The rearrangement uses TRBV9 and TRBJ2-1; 14 bases are a match to TRBD2. Trimming took 4 bases from V and 7 from J; bases not matched to a gene: 7. The CDR3 length is 16 residues. Germline lookup yields CDR1 SGDLS and CDR2 YYNGEE. This chain's CDR3 is CASSPRLAGGQNEQFF. The CDR3 DNA is TGTGCCAGCAGCCCCCGACTAGCGGGGGGGCAAAATGAGCAGTTCTTC.

The chain uses TRBV18 and TRBJ1-3; D unclear. Germline-derived CDR1 and CDR2 are KGHSH and LQKENI. The V end lost 6 bases, the J end lost 2 bases, and 11 bases lay between the germline ends. This CDR3 is built from 14 residues. CDR3 protein: CASSRRETGNTIYF. The CDR3 DNA sequence: TGTGCCAGCTCGCGTCGGGAGACTGGAAACACCATATATTTT.

V usage is TRBV2 and J usage is TRBJ2-7; 7 bases are shared with TRBD2. Germline V gene lookup returns CDR1 SNHLY and CDR2 FYNNEI. The V segment lost 6 bases and the J segment 5 bases; nucleotides outside the gene matches: 1. CDR3 length: 11 residues. CDR3 residues: CASRGGDEQYF. DNA of the CDR3: TGTGCCAGCAGGGGAGGGGACGAGCAGTACTTC.

This chain uses TRBV5-1 with TRBJ2-5, with 8 bases aligning to TRBD1. Per the germline V gene, CDR1 is SGHRS and CDR2 is YFSETQ. The CDR3 runs 15 residues. V gave up 4 bases and J gave up 4 bases; unmatched junction bases: 9. The CDR3 DNA sequence: TGCGCCAGCAGCCGAGGGACAGGCCTGGGAGAGACCCAGTACTTC. It is translated as CASSRGTGLGETQYF.

This clone was detected a few times. V is TRBV13 and J is TRBJ2-7; TRBD1 matches 12 bases. The CDR3 loop spans 14 amino acids. Germline CDR1 is PRHDT and CDR2 is FYEKMQ (reference sequence). With V trimmed by 6 bases and J by 7 bases, 7 bases remained unmatched. The DNA of the CDR3 is TGTGCCAGCAGTCGGGACAGGGGGCTCCGGGAGCAGTACTTC. Its protein product is CASSRDRGLREQYF.